This record looks at one TCR beta chain sequence and its context. This receptor's antigen is unknown. It has no much larger one-base neighbor in the sample; base qualities were not kept. Sequencing took place on an Illumina HiSeq 2500. TCR beta libraries were prepared by quantitative 5'-RACE with molecular barcodes. Under the source paper's analysis protocol: To identify disease-linked TCR variants, a new computational method was used, one built on a probabilistic model of VDJ rearrangement. TCRdb's own reprocessing of the public reads used fastp at Q25 and MiXCR and kept productive beta chains. When rows share a CDR3 protein, they turn into one entry using the most common DNA and genes. None of the V and J calls come from the authors' own analysis; TCRdb made them. For this sample there are 450,000 to 550,000 distinct CDR3 sequences; approximately 5% appear just once. Under 4.5% of the sample is held by the ten biggest clonotypes.

The sample comes from a study of CD8 T cells in ankylosing spondylitis (dated by TCRdb to the late 2010s). As for the study more broadly: T cell receptor beta repertoires were profiled in healthy donors and ankylosing spondylitis patients so that disease-linked TCR variants could be found. The full study cohort was made up of about 24 ankylosing spondylitis patients and 108 healthy donors. Peripheral blood samples were taken, and synovial fluid was additionally collected from ankylosing spondylitis patients.

V lost 5 bases and J lost 4 bases; the stretch between them is 18 bases long. CDR1 SGHVS and CDR2 FNYEAQ are derived from the germline V gene. The CDR3 holds 15 amino acids from the cysteine to the phenylalanine. Only CDR3 DNA is held: 45 bases, read in frame from base 1. Beyond this particular receptor, the publication reports: The disease-linked clones had a CD8+ phenotype and were found at relatively low frequencies in peripheral blood. The disease-linked clones were reported as significantly enriched in matched synovial fluid samples from ankylosing spondylitis patients. Blood from ankylosing spondylitis patients appeared to be characterized by a TCR beta motif made up of several highly homologous amino acid variants. Some TCR beta motif variants had previously been reported in synovial fluid and blood of reactive arthritis patients, which suggested common disease-initiation mechanisms.

This clonotype was obtained from a male donor with ankylosing spondylitis. The rearranged segments are TRBV7-6 and TRBJ2-7; TRBD2 might be the D gene, on 6 matching bases. Material: blood, either unsorted or a sorted T cell fraction (not recorded which). The CDR3 is CASSPERSGTYEQYF. The bases read TGTGCCAGCAGCCCCGAGCGTAGCGGAACATACGAGCAGTACTTC.